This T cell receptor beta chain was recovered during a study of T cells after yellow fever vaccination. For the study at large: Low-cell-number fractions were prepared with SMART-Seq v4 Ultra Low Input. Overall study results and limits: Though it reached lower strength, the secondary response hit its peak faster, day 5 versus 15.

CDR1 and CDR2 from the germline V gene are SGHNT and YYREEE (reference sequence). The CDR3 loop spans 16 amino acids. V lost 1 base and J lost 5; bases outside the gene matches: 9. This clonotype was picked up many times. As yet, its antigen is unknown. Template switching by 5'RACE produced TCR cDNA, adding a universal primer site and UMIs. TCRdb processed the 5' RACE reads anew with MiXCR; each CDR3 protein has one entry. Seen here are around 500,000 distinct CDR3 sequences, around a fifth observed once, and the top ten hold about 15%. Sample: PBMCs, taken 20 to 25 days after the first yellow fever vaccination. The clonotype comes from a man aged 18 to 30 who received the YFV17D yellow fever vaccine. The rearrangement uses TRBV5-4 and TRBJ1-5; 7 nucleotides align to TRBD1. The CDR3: CASSLYRTGEDQPQHF. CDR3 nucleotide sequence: TGTGCCAGCAGCTTGTATAGAACAGGGGAGGATCAGCCCCAGCATTTT.